This passage covers 15 T cell receptor beta chains from one sample sequenced in a study of PD-L1 blockade in urothelial cancer. Some clones are missing from TCRdb's copy, which holds only in-frame ones; the method was immunoSEQ multiplex PCR. The top ten hold roughly a quarter of the sample, which has approximately 40,000 clones, 65% to 90% seen once. Time point in this sample: peripheral blood 6 weeks after treatment start. Sequencing used PBMCs, obtained around atezolizumab (anti-PD-L1) treatment. The origin of the receptors is a man aged 55 to 69 with urothelial cancer.

A note on this clone: At one end, the junction sequence differs from germline, possibly due to a read error. The rearrangement joins TRBV7-7 to TRBJ2-2; 8 bases are shared with TRBD2. Germline-derived CDR1 and CDR2 are SSHAT and FNYEAQ (reference sequence). This CDR3 spans 14 amino acids. CDR3 residues: CASSSGRGTGELFF. The CDR3 region has the DNA TGTGCTAGCAGCTCCGGGAGGGGCACCGGGGAGCTGTTTTTT.

This chain links TRBV4-1 with TRBJ2-7; D possibly corresponds to TRBD2 (6 bases). CDR3 length: 16 residues. Germline values: CDR1 MGHRA, CDR2 YSYEKL. Trimming removed 0 bases from V and 2 bases from J, with 14 bases in between. The CDR3 DNA sequence: TGCGCCAGCAGCCAAGATAGCCTAGCGAGGACCTACGAGCAGTACTTC. Protein: CASSQDSLARTYEQYF.

This sequence joins TRBV5-1 and TRBJ2-7; TRBD2 agrees at 13 bases. The trim removed 2 bases at V and 5 bases at J, leaving 7 bases unmatched. Germline V lookup: CDR1 SGHRS, CDR2 YFSETQ. The CDR3 consists of 16 residues. The CDR3 DNA reads as TGCGCCAGCAGCTTCCTAGGACTAGCGGGAGCACACGAGCAGTACTTC. Protein: CASSFLGLAGAHEQYF.

This clone was found once. The chain couples TRBV6-5 to TRBJ1-3; unclear D gene. The germline V and J ends were trimmed by 10 bases and 0 bases, with 16 bases remaining between them. The CDR3 runs to 15 residues. Per the germline V gene, CDR1 is MNHEY and CDR2 is SVGAGI. In DNA, the CDR3 is TGTGCCACGCGGCCCAGACGGAACTCTGGAAACACCATATATTTT. It codes for CATRPRRNSGNTIYF.

This clone has just one count. The rearrangement joins TRBV7-8 to TRBJ2-1; maybe TRBD2 (5 bases). The germline gives CDR1 SGHVS, CDR2 FQNEAQ. The CDR3 length is 15 residues. V dropped 2 bases and J dropped 5 bases, with 13 bases sitting between them. The CDR3 reads CASSLTSFGNNEQFF. CDR3 in DNA: TGTGCCAGCAGCTTAACTAGTTTTGGGAACAATGAGCAGTTCTTC.

This clone was picked up one time. This chain connects TRBV6-1 to TRBJ1-6; 10 bases match TRBD1. Germline V CDR1 and CDR2: MNHNS, SASEGT. V lost 8 bases, J lost 9 bases, and 7 bases stayed unmatched. CDR3 length equals 14 residues. In DNA form, the CDR3 reads TGTGCCAGCTTCTCCCGGGACAGGGGTTCACCCCTCCACTTT. Translation: CASFSRDRGSPLHF.

The chain combines TRBV6-5 with TRBJ1-1; the match to TRBD1 covers 9 bases. Losses at the gene ends were 6 bases for V and 3 bases for J; bases not matched to a gene: 5. CDR1 MNHEY and CDR2 SVGAGI come from the germline V gene. This CDR3 is 14 amino acids long. CDR3 nucleotides: TGTGCCAGCAGCCGGACAGGGGCTTACACTGAAGCTTTCTTT. Its protein is CASSRTGAYTEAFF.

The chain combines TRBV7-9 with TRBJ1-2; TRBD1 agrees at 10 bases. The germline CDR1 and CDR2 sequences are SEHNR and FQNEAQ (reference sequence). CDR3 length equals 15 residues. Losses at the gene ends were 6 bases for V and 6 bases for J; bases not matched to a gene: 10. The CDR3 reads CASRSPGQGYHGYTF. The CDR3 coding sequence is TGTGCCAGCAGATCTCCGGGACAGGGGTACCATGGCTACACCTTC.

The chain couples TRBV25-1 to TRBJ2-3; perhaps TRBD2 as D (5 bases). Germline V gives CDR1 MGHDK, CDR2 SYGVNS. The CDR3 is made up of 14 amino acids. The V and J ends lost 6 bases and 1 base respectively, with 11 bases between them. The CDR3 region is CASSLADRTDTQYF. CDR3 bases: TGTGCCAGCAGCCTAGCTGATCGCACAGATACGCAGTATTTT.

The chain combines TRBV6-1 with TRBJ2-1, with 9 bases identical to TRBD2. CDR1 and CDR2 from the germline V gene are MNHNS and SASEGT. The CDR3 runs to 15 residues. The ends lost 5 bases at V and 8 bases at J; junction bases unmatched: 10. The CDR3 region is CASSSPSGIGYEQFF. The CDR3 DNA reads TGTGCCAGCAGTAGCCCTAGCGGGATAGGGTATGAGCAGTTCTTC.

The V gene is TRBV6-1, the J gene TRBJ2-7, with a tentative D call TRBD2 (6 bases). Trimming cost V 11 bases and J 3 bases, with 17 bases left between them. This CDR3 has 13 residues. Germline V gene sequence: CDR1 MNHNS, CDR2 SASEGT. CDR3 in amino acids: CAVSAGQDYEQYF. Here the CDR3 DNA reads TGTGCCGTCTCAGCGGGCCAAGACTACGAGCAGTACTTC.

V is TRBV6-5 and J is TRBJ1-2; 8 bases fit TRBD1. The V gene end was trimmed by 0 bases and the J gene end by 7 bases; junction bases not matched to a gene: 7. The CDR3 runs to 15 residues. Germline loops: CDR1 MNHEY, CDR2 SVGAGI. DNA of the CDR3: TGTGCCAGCAGTTACTCGCGCCAGGGGGCTGGTGGCTACACCTTC. Its protein product is CASSYSRQGAGGYTF.

The chain uses TRBV6-6 and TRBJ1-2; 9 nucleotides agree with TRBD1. CDR1 is MNHNY and CDR2 is SVGAGI in the germline V gene (reference sequence). The V gene end was trimmed by 5 bases and the J gene end by 6 bases; junction bases not matched to a gene: 10. The CDR3 spans 15 residues. In DNA form, the CDR3 reads TGTGCCAGCAGTCGGACAGGGGCCGGTCTTGATGGCTACACCTTC. This encodes CASSRTGAGLDGYTF.

This clone was detected once. The gene calls are TRBV5-1 and TRBJ2-1; 7 bases are a match to TRBD1. Trimming cost V 0 bases and J 3 bases; bases outside gene matches: 3. Germline CDR1 is SGHRS and CDR2 is YFSETQ. The CDR3 contains 15 residues. The CDR3 spells CASSLEGGGYNEQFF. The CDR3 DNA reads TGCGCCAGCAGCTTGGAAGGGGGCGGCTACAATGAGCAGTTCTTC.

In its sample, this clone was seen once. The rearrangement links TRBV5-1 to TRBJ2-3; 10 bases align to TRBD1. V shed 4 bases, J shed 6 bases, and the junction held 11 bases outside the gene matches. CDR1 and CDR2 (germline): SGHRS, YFSETQ. CDR3 length: 16 amino acids. The chain's CDR3 is CASSALKPGQGDTQYF. CDR3 sequence (DNA): TGCGCCAGCAGCGCTTTAAAACCGGGACAGGGGGATACGCAGTATTTT.